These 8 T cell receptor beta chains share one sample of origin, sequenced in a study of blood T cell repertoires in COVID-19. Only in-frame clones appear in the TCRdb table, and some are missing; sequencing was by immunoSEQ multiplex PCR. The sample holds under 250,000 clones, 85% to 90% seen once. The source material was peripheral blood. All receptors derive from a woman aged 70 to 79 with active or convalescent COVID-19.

CDR3 coding DNA: TGTGCCAGCAGTTACAGGGGATCTGGGGCCAACGTCCTGACTTTC. Its translation: CASSYRGSGANVLTF. V usage is TRBV6-5 and J usage is TRBJ2-6, with a possible D match to TRBD1 (5 bases). There are 15 residues in the CDR3. Trimming cost V 2 bases and J 1 base, with 6 bases left between them. Germline CDR1 is MNHEY and CDR2 is SVGAGI.

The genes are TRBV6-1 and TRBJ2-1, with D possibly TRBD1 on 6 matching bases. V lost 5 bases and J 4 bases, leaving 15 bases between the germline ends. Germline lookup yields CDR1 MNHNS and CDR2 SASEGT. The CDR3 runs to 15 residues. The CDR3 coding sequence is TGTGCCAGCAGTAACACCGGGACAATTTACAATGAGCAGTTCTTC. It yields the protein CASSNTGTIYNEQFF.

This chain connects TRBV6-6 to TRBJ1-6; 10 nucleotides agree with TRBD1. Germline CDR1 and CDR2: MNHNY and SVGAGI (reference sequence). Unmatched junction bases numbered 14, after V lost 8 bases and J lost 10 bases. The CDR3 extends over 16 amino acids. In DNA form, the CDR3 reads TGTGCCAGCCATACCTCTGACAGGGGGCCAGGATCACCCCTCCACTTT. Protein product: CASHTSDRGPGSPLHF.

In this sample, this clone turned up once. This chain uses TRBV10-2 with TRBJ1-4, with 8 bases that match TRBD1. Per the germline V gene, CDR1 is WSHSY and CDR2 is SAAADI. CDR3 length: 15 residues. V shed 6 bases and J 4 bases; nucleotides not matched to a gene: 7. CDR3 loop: CASSPGQGNNEKLFF. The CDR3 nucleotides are TGCGCCAGCAGCCCCGGACAGGGAAATAATGAAAAACTGTTTTTT.

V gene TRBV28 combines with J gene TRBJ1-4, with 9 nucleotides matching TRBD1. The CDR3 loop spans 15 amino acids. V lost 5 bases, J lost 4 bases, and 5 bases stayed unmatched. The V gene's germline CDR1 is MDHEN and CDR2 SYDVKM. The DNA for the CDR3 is TGTGCCAGCAGTCTAGGACAGGGGTTTAATGAAAAACTGTTTTTT. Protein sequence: CASSLGQGFNEKLFF.

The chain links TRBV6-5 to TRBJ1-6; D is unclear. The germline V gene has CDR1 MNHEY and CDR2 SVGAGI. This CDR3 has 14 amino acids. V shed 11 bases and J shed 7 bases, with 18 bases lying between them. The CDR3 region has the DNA TGTGCCGCAGGCAAGGTTTTTCAGAATTCACCCCTCCACTTT. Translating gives CAAGKVFQNSPLHF.

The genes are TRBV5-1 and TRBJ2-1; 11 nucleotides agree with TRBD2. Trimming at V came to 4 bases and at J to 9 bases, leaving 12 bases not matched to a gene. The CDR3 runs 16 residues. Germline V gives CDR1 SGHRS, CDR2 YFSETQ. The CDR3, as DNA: TGCGCCAGCAGCCGTTCGCCGGGACTAGCGGTTACTGAGCAGTTCTTC. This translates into CASSRSPGLAVTEQFF.

CDR3 DNA sequence: TGTGCCAGCCGATCAGGACAGGAAAAACTGTTTTTT. Protein product: CASRSGQEKLFF. The V call is TRBV12-3 or TRBV12-4, the J call TRBJ1-4; D possibly corresponds to TRBD1 (6 bases). The CDR3 covers 12 residues. V was trimmed by 8 bases and J by 8 bases, leaving 12 bases between them.